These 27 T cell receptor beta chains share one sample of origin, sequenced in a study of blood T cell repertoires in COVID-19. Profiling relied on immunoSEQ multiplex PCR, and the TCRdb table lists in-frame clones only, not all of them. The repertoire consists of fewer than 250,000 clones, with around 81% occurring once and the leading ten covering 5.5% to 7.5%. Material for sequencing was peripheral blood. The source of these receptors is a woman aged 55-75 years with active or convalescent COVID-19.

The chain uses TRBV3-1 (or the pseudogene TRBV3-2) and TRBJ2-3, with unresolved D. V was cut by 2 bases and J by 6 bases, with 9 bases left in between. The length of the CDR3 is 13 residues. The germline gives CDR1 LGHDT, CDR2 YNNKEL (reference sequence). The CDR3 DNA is TGTGCCAGCAGCCAACCTAGTGGGGATACGCAGTATTTT. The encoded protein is CASSQPSGDTQYF.

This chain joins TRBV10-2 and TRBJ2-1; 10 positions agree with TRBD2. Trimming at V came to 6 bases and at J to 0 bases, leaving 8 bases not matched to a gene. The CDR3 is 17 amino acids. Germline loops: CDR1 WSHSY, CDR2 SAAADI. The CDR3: CASRRTSGWGSYNEQFF. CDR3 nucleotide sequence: TGCGCCAGCAGAAGGACTAGCGGATGGGGCTCCTACAATGAGCAGTTCTTC.

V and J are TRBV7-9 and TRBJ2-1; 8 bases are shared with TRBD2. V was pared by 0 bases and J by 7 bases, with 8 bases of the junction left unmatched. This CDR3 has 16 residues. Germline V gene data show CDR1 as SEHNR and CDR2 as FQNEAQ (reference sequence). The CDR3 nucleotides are TGTGCCAGCAGCTTAGCTCTCAGCGGGAGAGGTAATGAGCAGTTCTTC. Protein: CASSLALSGRGNEQFF.

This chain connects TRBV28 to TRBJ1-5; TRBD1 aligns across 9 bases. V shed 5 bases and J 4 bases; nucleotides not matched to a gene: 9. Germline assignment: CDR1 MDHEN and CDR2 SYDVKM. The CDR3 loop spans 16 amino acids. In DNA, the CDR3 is TGTGCCAGCAGTCCTACCGACAGGGGGGGAAATCAGCCCCAGCATTTT. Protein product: CASSPTDRGGNQPQHF.

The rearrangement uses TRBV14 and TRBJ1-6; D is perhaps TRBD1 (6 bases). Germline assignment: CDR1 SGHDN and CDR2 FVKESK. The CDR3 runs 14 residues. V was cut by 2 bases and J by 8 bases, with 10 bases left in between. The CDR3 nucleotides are TGTGCCAGCAGCCAAATCAGGGGTGATTCACCCCTCCACTTT. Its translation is CASSQIRGDSPLHF. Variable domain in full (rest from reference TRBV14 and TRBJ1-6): EAGVTQFPSHSVIEKGQTVTLRCDPISGHDNLYWYRRVMGKEIKFLLHFVKESKQDESGMPNNRFLAERTGGTYSTLKVQPAELEDSGVYFCASSQIRGDSPLHFGNGTRLTVT.

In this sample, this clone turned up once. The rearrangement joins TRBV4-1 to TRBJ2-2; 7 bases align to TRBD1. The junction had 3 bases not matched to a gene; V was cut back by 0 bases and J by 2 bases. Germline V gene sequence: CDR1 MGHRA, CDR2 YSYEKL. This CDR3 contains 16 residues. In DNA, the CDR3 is TGCGCCAGCAGCCAAGACGGGACAGTTAACACCGGGGAGCTGTTTTTT. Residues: CASSQDGTVNTGELFF.

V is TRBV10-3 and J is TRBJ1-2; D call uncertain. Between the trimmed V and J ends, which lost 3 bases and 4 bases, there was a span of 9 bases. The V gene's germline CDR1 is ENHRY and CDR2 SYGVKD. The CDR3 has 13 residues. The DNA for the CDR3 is TGTGCCATCAGTGAAAACAGAGCCTATGGCTACACCTTC. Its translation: CAISENRAYGYTF.

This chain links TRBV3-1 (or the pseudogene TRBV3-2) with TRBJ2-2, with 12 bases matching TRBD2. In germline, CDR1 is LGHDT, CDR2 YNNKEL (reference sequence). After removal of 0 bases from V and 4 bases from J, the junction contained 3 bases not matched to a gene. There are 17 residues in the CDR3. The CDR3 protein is CASSQELAGGPTGELFF. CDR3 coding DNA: TGTGCCAGCAGCCAAGAACTAGCGGGAGGACCCACCGGGGAGCTGTTTTTT.

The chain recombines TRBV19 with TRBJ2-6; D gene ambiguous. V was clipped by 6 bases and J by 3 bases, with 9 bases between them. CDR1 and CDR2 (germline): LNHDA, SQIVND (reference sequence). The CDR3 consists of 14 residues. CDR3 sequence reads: CASSSQVGANVLTF. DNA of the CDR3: TGTGCCAGTAGCTCCCAGGTTGGGGCCAACGTCCTGACTTTC.

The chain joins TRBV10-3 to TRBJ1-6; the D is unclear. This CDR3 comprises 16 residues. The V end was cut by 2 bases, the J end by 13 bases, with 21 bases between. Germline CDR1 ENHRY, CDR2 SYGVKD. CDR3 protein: CAISEQTGSDRFPLHF. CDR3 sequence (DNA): TGTGCCATCAGTGAGCAGACGGGAAGCGACCGTTTCCCCCTCCACTTT.

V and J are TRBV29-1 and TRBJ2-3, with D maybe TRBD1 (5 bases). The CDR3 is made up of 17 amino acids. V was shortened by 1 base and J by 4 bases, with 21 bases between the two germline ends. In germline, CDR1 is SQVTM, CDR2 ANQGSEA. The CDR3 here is CSVEVGQGLMTSDTQYF. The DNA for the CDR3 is TGCAGCGTTGAAGTTGGGCAGGGCTTGATGACCTCAGATACGCAGTATTTT.

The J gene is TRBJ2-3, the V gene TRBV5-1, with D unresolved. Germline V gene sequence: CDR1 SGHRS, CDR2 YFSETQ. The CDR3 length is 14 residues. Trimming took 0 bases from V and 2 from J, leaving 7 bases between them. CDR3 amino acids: CASSLEDITDTQYF. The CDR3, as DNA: TGCGCCAGCAGCTTGGAAGACATCACAGATACGCAGTATTTT.

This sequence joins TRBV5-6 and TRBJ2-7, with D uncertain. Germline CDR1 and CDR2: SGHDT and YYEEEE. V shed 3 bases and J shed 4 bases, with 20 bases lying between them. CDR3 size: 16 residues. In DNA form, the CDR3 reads TGTGCCAGCAGCTCCGCCCGGGTCGGGTTGGCGTACGAGCAGTACTTC. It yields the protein CASSSARVGLAYEQYF. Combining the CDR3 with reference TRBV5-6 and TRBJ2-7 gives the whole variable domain DAGVTQSPTHLIKTRGQQVTLRCSPKSGHDTVSWYQQALGQGPQFIFQYYEEEERQRGNFPDRFSGHQFPNYSSELNVNALLLGDSALYLCASSSARVGLAYEQYFGPGTRLTVT.

CDR3 residues: CASSWGTGGQPQHF. The CDR3 DNA is TGTGCCAGCAGCTGGGGGACAGGTGGTCAGCCCCAGCATTTT. The V gene is TRBV5-5, the J gene TRBJ1-5; 8 bases line up with TRBD1. Germline V CDR1 and CDR2: SGHKS, YYEKEE (reference sequence). The CDR3 is 14 residues long. With 3 bases clipped from V and 6 bases from J, the junction kept 5 bases outside the gene matches.

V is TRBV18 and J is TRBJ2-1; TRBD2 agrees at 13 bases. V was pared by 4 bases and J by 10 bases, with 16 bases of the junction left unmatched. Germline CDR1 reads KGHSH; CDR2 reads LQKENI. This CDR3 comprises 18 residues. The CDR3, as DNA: TGTGCCAGCTCACTCAGGACTAGCGGGAGCGGGCCAACTACGGAGCAGTTCTTC. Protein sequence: CASSLRTSGSGPTTEQFF.

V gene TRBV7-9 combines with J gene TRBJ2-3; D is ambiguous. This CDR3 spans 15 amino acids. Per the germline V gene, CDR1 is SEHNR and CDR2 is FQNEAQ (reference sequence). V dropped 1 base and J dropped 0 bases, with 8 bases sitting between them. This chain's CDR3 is CASSLVSGSTDTQYF. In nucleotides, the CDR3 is TGTGCCAGCAGCTTAGTATCCGGTAGCACAGATACGCAGTATTTT.

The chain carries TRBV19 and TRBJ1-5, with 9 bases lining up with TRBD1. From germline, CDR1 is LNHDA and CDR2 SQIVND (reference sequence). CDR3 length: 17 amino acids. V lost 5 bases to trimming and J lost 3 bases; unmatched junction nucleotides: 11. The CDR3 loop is CASSPTQGQGVNQPQHF. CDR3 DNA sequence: TGTGCCAGTAGTCCAACCCAGGGACAGGGAGTCAATCAGCCCCAGCATTTT. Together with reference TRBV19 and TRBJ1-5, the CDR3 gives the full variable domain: DGGITQSPKYLFRKEGQNVTLSCEQNLNHDAMYWYRQDPGQGLRLIYYSQIVNDFQKGDIAEGYSVSREKKESFPLTVTSAQKNPTAFYLCASSPTQGQGVNQPQHFGDGTRLSIL.

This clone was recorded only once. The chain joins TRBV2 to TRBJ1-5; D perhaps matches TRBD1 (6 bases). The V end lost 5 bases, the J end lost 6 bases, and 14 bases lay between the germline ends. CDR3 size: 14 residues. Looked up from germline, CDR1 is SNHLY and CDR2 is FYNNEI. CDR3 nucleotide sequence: TGTGCCAGCAGTCCGGGGGGGCTATCTCAGCCCCAGCATTTT. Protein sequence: CASSPGGLSQPQHF.

CDR3 in amino acids: CASSSAAGVNYGYTF. Here the CDR3 DNA reads TGCGCCAGCAGCTCCGCCGCGGGCGTCAACTATGGCTACACCTTC. This sequence joins TRBV5-1 and TRBJ1-2; D gene uncertain. The CDR3 consists of 15 residues. CDR1 is SGHRS and CDR2 is YFSETQ in the germline V gene. V was cut by 3 bases and J by 2 bases, with 14 bases left in between.

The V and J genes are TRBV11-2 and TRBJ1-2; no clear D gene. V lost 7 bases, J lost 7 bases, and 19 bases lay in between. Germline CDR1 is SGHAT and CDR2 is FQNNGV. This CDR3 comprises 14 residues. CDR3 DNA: TGTGCCAGCACCACATTTGAGGGCTTTGGTGGCTACACCTTC. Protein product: CASTTFEGFGGYTF.

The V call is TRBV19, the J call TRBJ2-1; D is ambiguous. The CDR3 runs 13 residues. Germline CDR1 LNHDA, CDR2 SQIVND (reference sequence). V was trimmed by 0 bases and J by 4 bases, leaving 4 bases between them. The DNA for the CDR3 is TGTGCCAGTAGTATAGATCCATACAATGAGCAGTTCTTC. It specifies CASSIDPYNEQFF.

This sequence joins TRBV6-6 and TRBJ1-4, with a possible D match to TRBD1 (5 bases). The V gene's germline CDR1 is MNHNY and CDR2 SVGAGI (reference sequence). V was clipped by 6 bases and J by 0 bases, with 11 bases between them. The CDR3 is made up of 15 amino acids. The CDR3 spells CASRPQGATNEKLFF. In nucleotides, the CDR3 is TGTGCCAGCAGACCTCAGGGTGCAACTAATGAAAAACTGTTTTTT.

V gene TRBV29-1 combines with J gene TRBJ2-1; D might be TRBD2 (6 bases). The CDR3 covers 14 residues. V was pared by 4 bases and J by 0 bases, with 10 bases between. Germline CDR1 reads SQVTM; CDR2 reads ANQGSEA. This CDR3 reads CSVATSRSYNEQFF. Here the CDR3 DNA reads TGCAGCGTTGCGACTAGTCGCTCCTACAATGAGCAGTTCTTC.

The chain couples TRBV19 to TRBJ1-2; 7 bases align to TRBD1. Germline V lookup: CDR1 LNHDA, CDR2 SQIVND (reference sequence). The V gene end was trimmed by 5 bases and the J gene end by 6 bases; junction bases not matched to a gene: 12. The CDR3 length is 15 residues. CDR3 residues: CASSRPLGGGNGYTF. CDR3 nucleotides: TGTGCCAGTAGTCGGCCCTTAGGAGGGGGCAATGGCTACACCTTC.

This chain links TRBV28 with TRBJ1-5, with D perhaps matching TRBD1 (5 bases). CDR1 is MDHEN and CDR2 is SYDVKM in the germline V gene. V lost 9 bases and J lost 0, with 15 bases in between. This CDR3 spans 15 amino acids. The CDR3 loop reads CASVLYRFSNQPQHF. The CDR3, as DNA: TGTGCCAGTGTATTGTACAGGTTTAGCAATCAGCCCCAGCATTTT.

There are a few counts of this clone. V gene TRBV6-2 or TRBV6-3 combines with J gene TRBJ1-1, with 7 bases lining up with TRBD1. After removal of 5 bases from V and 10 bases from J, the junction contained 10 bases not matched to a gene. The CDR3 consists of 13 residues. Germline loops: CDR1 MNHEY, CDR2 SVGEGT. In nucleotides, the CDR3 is TGTGCCAGCAGTCGGGACAGTTTTAATCTAGCTTTCTTT. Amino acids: CASSRDSFNLAFF.

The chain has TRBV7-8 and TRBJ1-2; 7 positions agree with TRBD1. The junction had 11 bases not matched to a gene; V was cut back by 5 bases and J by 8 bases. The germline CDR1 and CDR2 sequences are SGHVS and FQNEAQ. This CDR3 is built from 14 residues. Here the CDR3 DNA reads TGTGCCAGCAGCCCAGGGAGCGAGACAGGGGGCTACACCTTC. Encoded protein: CASSPGSETGGYTF.